Included here is one T cell receptor (beta chain) sequence, with context. What it binds is not known. This specimen belongs to a study of response to subunit inactivated influenza vaccine. TCRdb re-called the RT-PCR reads with MiXCR, one entry per CDR3 protein. The data hold roughly 570,000 distinct CDR3 sequences, with around 15% observed a single time. Study findings and constraints: The authors offered the suggestion that each seasonal influenza vaccination recruits few new T cells.

This clonotype was obtained from a man aged 50 to 59 who received an inactivated influenza vaccine. Sequenced here: PBMCs from blood, sampled 12 days after vaccination.

The CDR3 sequence: CASSLASAHEAFF. CDR3 coding DNA: TGTGCCAGCAGTCTAGCCTCGGCCCATGAAGCTTTCTTT. The chain joins TRBV11-2 to TRBJ1-1; D is uncertain. Germline lookup yields CDR1 SGHAT and CDR2 FQNNGV. The CDR3 length is 13 residues. Trimming left V 6 bases short and J 7 bases short, with 15 bases between.